The source of this T cell receptor beta chain is a study of blood T cell repertoires in COVID-19. The wider study: From the United States, Italy and Spain came samples of acute and convalescent COVID-19. From T cells, B-cell-depleted T cells, or PBMCs came the material, which was cDNA or gDNA.

Original data processing: For nucleated cells, counts were estimated from reference gene primer amplification. Data came from immunoSEQ multiplex PCR; TCRdb stores just in-frame clones and leaves some out. The V and J calls and clone size come from that table; D and trimming were worked out from the DNA. The table records approximately 250,000 clones, around nine tenths of them present only once. Germline loops: CDR1 MNHEY, CDR2 SVGAGI. V was clipped by 6 bases and J by 4 bases, with 10 bases between them. The CDR3 sequence is 13 residues long. The chain combines TRBV6-5 with TRBJ2-1, with D possibly TRBD1 on 6 matching bases. This TCR was sampled from a man aged 40-49 years with active or convalescent COVID-19. Sequencing used peripheral blood. CDR3 protein: CASRPGQYNEQFF. CDR3 sequence (DNA): TGTGCCAGCAGACCCGGACAGTACAATGAGCAGTTCTTC.